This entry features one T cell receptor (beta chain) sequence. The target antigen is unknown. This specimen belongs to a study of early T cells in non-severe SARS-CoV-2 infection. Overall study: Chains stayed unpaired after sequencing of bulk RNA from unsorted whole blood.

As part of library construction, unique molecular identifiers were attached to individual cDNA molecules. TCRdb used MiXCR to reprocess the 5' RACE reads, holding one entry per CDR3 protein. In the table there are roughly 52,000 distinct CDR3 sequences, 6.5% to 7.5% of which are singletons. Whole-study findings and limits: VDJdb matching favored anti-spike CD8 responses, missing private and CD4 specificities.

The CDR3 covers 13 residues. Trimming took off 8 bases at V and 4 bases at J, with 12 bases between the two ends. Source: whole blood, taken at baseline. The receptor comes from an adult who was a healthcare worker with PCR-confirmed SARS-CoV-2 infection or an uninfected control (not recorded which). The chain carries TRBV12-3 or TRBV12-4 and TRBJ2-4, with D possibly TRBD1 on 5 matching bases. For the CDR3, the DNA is TGTGCCAGCCTCTCCGACAGTAAAAACATTCAGTACTTC. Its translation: CASLSDSKNIQYF.